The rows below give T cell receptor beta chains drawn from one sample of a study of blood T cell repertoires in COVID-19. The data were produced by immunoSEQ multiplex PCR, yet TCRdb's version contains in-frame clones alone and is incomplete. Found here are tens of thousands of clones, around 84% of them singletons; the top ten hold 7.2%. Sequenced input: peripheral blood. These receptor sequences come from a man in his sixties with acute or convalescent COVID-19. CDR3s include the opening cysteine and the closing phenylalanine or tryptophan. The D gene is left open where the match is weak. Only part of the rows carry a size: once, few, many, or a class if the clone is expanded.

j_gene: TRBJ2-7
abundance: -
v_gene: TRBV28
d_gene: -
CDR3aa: CASKPPGNEQYF
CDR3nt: TGTGCCAGCAAACCTCCAGGGAACGAGCAGTACTTC

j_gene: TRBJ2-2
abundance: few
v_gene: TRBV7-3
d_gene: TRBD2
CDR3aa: CASSLISGGTGELFF
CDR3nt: TGTGCCAGCAGCTTAATTTCGGGGGGCACCGGGGAGCTGTTTTTT

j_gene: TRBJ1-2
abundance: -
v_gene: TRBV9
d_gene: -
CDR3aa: CASRGDNHAYTF
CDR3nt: TGTGCCAGCAGGGGGGACAATCATGCCTACACCTTC

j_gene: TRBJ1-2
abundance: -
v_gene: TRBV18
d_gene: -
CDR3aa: CASSPGPARGYTF
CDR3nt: TGTGCCAGCTCACCTGGGCCTGCAAGAGGCTACACCTTC

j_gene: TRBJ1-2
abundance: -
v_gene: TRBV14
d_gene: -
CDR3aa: CASSQDLRPNYGYTF
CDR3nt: TGTGCCAGCAGCCAAGATCTCAGGCCTAACTATGGCTACACCTTC

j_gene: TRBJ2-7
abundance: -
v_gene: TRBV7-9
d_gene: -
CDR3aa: CASNQRDEQYF
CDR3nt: TGTGCCAGCAACCAGAGGGACGAGCAGTACTTC

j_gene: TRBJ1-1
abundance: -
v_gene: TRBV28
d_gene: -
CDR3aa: CASSLPPDTEAFF
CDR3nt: TGTGCCAGCAGTTTACCTCCAGACACTGAAGCTTTCTTT

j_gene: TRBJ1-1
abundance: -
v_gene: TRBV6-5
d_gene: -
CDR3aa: CASRRQTAEAFF
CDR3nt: TGTGCCAGCAGGAGACAGACTGCTGAAGCTTTCTTT

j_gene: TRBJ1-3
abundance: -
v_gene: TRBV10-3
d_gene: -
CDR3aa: CAISDPTVPSSGNTIYF
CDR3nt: TGTGCCATCAGTGACCCGACTGTACCCTCCTCTGGAAACACCATATATTTT

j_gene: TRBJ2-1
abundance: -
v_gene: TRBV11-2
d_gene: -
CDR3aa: CASSLVRNEQFF
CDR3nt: TGTGCCAGCAGCTTGGTGAGGAATGAGCAGTTCTTC

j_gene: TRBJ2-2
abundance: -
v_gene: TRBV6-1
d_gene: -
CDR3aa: CASSEATSGELFF
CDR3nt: TGTGCCAGCAGTGAAGCGACATCCGGGGAGCTGTTTTTT

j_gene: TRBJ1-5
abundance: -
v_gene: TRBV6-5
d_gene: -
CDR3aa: CASTLADSVNQPQHF
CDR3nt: TGTGCCAGCACCCTCGCGGACAGCGTGAATCAGCCCCAGCATTTT

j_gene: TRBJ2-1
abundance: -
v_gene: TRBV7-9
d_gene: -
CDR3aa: CASSLVPPPGNEQFF
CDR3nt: TGTGCCAGCAGCTTAGTGCCACCGCCCGGCAATGAGCAGTTCTTC

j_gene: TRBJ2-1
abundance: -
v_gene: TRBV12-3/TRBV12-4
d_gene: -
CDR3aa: CASSRRGDEQFF
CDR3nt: TGTGCCAGCAGCCGGAGGGGCGATGAGCAGTTCTTC

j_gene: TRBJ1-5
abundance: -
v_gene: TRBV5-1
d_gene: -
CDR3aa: CASSPGRGGDSNQPQHF
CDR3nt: TGCGCCAGCAGCCCCGGACGGGGGGGGGATAGCAATCAGCCCCAGCATTTT

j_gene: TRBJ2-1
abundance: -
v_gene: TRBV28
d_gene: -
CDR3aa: CASSPWVGGGFYNEQFF
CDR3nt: TGTGCCAGCAGTCCGTGGGTGGGCGGCGGGTTTTACAATGAGCAGTTCTTC

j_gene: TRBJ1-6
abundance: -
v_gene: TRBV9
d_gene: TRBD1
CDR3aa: CASSGDTGQGFAPLHF
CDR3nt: TGTGCCAGCAGCGGGGACACGGGACAGGGATTCGCACCCCTCCACTTT

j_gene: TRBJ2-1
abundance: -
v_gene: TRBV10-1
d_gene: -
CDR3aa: CASSHGLYNEQFF
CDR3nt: TGCGCCAGCAGCCATGGACTCTACAATGAGCAGTTCTTC

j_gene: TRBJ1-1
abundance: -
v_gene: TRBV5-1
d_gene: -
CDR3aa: CASSRMAGATGTEAFF
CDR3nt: TGCGCCAGCAGTAGGATGGCAGGGGCTACTGGGACTGAAGCTTTCTTT

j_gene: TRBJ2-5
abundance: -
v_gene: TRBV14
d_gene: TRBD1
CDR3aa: CASSRGTGGQETQYF
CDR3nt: TGTGCCAGCAGCCGGGGGACAGGGGGACAAGAGACCCAGTACTTC

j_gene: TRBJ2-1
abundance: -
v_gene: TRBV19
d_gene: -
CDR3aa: CASSTQGGTYNEQFF
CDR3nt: TGTGCCAGTAGTACCCAGGGGGGCACCTACAATGAGCAGTTCTTC

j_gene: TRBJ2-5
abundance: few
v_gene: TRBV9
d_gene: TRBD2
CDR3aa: CASSAYTSGGAETQYF
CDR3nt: TGTGCCAGCAGCGCCTACACTAGCGGGGGGGCAGAGACCCAGTACTTC

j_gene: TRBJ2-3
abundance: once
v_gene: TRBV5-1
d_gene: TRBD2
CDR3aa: CASSPTVLAGITDTQYF
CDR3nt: TGCGCCAGCAGCCCGACGGTACTAGCGGGGATCACAGATACGCAGTATTTT

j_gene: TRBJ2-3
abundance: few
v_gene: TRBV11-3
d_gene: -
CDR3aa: CASSTRTDTQYF
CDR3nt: TGTGCCAGCAGCACTCGCACAGATACGCAGTATTTT

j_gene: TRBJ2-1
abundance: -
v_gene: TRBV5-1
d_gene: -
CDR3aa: CASSLDVVSNEQFF
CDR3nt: TGCGCCAGCAGCTTGGATGTGGTCAGCAATGAGCAGTTCTTC

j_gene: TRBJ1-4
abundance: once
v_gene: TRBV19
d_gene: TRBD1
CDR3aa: CASSTTRQGTNEKLFF
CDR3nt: TGTGCCAGTAGTACGACACGACAGGGCACTAATGAAAAACTGTTTTTT

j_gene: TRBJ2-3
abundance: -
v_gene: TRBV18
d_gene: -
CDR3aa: CASSPRRTDTQYF
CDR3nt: TGTGCCAGCTCACCACGGAGGACAGATACGCAGTATTTT

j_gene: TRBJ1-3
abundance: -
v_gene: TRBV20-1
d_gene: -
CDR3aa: CSARQGNTIYF
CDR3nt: TGCAGTGCTAGACAGGGAAACACCATATATTTT

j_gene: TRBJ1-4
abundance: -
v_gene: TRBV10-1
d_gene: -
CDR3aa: CASSGDIREKLFF
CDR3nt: TGCGCCAGCAGTGGAGACATAAGGGAAAAACTGTTTTTT

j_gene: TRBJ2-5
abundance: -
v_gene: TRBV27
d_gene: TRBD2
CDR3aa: CASSLFGGATQYF
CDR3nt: TGTGCCAGCAGTTTATTCGGGGGGGCGACCCAGTACTTC

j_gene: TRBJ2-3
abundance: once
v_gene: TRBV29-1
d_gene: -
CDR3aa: CSVEDPGGRGDTQYF
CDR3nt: TGCAGCGTTGAAGACCCTGGGGGCCGGGGAGATACGCAGTATTTT

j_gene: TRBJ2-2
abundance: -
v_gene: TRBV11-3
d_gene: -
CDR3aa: CASSFGFTGELFF
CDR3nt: TGTGCCAGCAGCTTCGGGTTCACCGGGGAGCTGTTTTTT

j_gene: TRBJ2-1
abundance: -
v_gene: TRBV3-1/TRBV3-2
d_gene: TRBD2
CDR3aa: CASSRSGTSGEQFF
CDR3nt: TGTGCCAGCAGCCGCTCCGGGACTAGCGGTGAGCAGTTCTTC

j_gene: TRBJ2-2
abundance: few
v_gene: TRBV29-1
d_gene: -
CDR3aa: CSAAPRLNTGELFF
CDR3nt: TGCAGCGCCGCCCCCAGGCTGAACACCGGGGAGCTGTTTTTT

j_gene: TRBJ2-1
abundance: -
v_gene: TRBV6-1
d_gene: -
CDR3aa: CASSEAGGYNEQFF
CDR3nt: TGTGCCAGCAGTGAAGCAGGAGGGTACAATGAGCAGTTCTTC

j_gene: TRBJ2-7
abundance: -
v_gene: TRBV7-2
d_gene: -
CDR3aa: CASSVDRSYYEQYF
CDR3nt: TGTGCCAGCAGCGTCGACAGAAGTTACTACGAGCAGTACTTC

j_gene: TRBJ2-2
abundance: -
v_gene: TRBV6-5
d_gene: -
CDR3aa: CASIRGRNTGELFF
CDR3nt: TGTGCCAGCATAAGGGGGAGAAACACCGGGGAGCTGTTTTTT

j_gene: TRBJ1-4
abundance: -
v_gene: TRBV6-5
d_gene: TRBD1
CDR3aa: CASRLTGATNEKLFF
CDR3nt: TGTGCCAGCAGACTTACAGGGGCAACTAATGAAAAACTGTTTTTT

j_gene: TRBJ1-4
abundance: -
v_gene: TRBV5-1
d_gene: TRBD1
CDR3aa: CASSLQGSGEKLFF
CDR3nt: TGCGCCAGCAGCCTACAGGGGAGTGGAGAAAAACTGTTTTTT

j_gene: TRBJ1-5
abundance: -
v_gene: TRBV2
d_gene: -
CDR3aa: CASSGLNSNQPQHF
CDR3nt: TGTGCCAGCAGTGGGCTGAATAGCAATCAGCCCCAGCATTTT

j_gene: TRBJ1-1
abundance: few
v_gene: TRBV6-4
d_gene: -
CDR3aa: CASSDSRGFMNTEAFF
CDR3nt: TGTGCCAGCAGTGACTCGAGGGGGTTCATGAACACTGAAGCTTTCTTT

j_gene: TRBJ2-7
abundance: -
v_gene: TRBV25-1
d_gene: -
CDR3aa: CASSEAGPTYEQYF
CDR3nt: TGTGCCAGCAGTGAGGCGGGCCCCACCTACGAGCAGTACTTC

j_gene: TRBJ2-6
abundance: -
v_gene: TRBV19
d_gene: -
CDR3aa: CASSQAPWTADFSGANVLTF
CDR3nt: TGTGCCAGTAGTCAAGCCCCCTGGACAGCCGATTTCTCTGGGGCCAACGTCCTGACTTTC

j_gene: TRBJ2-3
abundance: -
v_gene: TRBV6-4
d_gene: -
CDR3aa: CASSDQPAVPTDTQYF
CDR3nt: TGTGCCAGCAGTGACCAGCCAGCGGTACCCACAGATACGCAGTATTTT

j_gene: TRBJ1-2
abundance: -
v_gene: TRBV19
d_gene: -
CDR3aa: CASSIQGTYGYTF
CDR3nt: TGTGCCAGTAGTATACAGGGAACCTATGGCTACACCTTC

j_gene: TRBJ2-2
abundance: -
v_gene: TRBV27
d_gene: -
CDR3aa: CASSPSGVWNTGELFF
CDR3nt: TGTGCCAGCAGTCCGTCCGGTGTTTGGAACACCGGGGAGCTGTTTTTT